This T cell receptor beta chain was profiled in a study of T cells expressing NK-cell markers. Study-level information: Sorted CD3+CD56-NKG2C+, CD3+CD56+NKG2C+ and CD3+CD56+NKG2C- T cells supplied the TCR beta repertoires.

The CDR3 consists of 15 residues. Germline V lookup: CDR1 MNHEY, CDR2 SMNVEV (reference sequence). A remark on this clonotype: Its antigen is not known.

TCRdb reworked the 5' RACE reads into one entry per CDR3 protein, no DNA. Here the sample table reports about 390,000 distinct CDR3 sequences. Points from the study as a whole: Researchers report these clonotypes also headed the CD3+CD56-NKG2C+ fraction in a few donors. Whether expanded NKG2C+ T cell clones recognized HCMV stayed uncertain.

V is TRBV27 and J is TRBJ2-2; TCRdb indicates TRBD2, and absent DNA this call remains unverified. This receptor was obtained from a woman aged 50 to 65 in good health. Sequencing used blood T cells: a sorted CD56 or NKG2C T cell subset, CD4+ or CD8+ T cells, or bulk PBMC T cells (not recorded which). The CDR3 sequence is CASRPGGTVTGELFF.